This is a list of T cell receptor beta chains from one sample in a study of vaccination and CD4 T cells after COVID-19. Antigen specificity for these receptors is unknown. TCRdb recomputed calls from the PCR reads with MiXCR, one row per CDR3 protein. The repertoire holds 15,000 to 20,000 distinct CDR3 sequences, with about 53% as singletons. The sequencing input was CD4+ T cells from blood, cultured in vitro. The receptors here all came from a human donor who had recovered from COVID-19. Each CDR3 is given with its conserved first and last residue. Each record gives: V gene, D gene, clone size, J gene, CDR3 DNA, CDR3 protein. The D gene is left open where the match is weak. Not every row has a clone size; where given, it reads once, few, many or a size class.

>TRBV28|TRBD1|-|TRBJ1-6
TGTGCCAGCAAAGGGGACAGTATTAATTCACCCCTCCACTTT
CASKGDSINSPLHF
>TRBV15|TRBD2|-|TRBJ2-1
TGTGCCACCAGCAGAGATCAACTAGCGGGAATACGTGAGCAGTTCTTC
CATSRDQLAGIREQFF
>TRBV27|TRBD2|-|TRBJ2-7
TGTGCCAGCAGTTTTCTATGGGGAGGGAGCTCCTACGAGCAGTACTTC
CASSFLWGGSSYEQYF
>TRBV7-2|-|few|TRBJ2-2
TGTGCCAGCAGCTTTGGTCCGCACCGAACCGGGGAGCTGTTTTTT
CASSFGPHRTGELFF
>TRBV4-1|-|few|TRBJ2-1
TGCGCCAGCAGCACCGACTCCTCCTACAATGAGCAGTTCTTC
CASSTDSSYNEQFF
>TRBV29-1|-|-|TRBJ1-3
TGCAGCGCCCTTTACTCTGGAAACACCATATATTTT
CSALYSGNTIYF
>TRBV7-9|TRBD1|few|TRBJ1-6
TGTGCCAGCAGTTCTCTCTGGACAGGGTATAATTCACCCCTCCACTTT
CASSSLWTGYNSPLHF
>TRBV5-1|TRBD1|-|TRBJ2-2
TGCGCCAGCAGCTTGGATCAGGGGGCAGGCACCGGGGAGCTGTTTTTT
CASSLDQGAGTGELFF
>TRBV20-1|-|-|TRBJ2-3
TGCAGTGCTAGGAATCCCGGGACTGTGTCAGATACGCAGTATTTT
CSARNPGTVSDTQYF
>TRBV20-1|-|-|TRBJ1-2
TGCAGTGCTAGAAATGGCTACACCTTC
CSARNGYTF
>TRBV20-1|-|few|TRBJ1-4
TGCAGTGCTAGCCCCCTAGGGCAGGGGAATGAAAAACTGTTTTTT
CSASPLGQGNEKLFF
>TRBV2|-|few|TRBJ1-5
TGTGCCAGCAGCGAGACCCGCTCAAGGCCCCAGCATTTT
CASSETRSRPQHF
>TRBV19|-|once|TRBJ1-1
TGTGCCAGTAGAAATGTCAGGGGCCACTTGGGAGCTTTCTTT
CASRNVRGHLGAFF
>TRBV7-2|-|-|TRBJ2-7
TGTGCCAGCAGGGATAGCCGATCTTCCTACGAGCAGTACTTC
CASRDSRSSYEQYF
>TRBV6-1|TRBD1|-|TRBJ2-3
TGTGCCAGCAGGGAGACAGGGGGCACAGATACGCAGTATTTT
CASRETGGTDTQYF
>TRBV4-3|TRBD2|few|TRBJ2-7
TGCGCCAGCAGCCTACTAGCGGGGGGCCCCTACGAGCAGTACTTC
CASSLLAGGPYEQYF
>TRBV6-5|-|-|TRBJ1-6
TGTGCCAGCAGCTACGACAGCGGTAATTCACCCCTCCACTTT
CASSYDSGNSPLHF
>TRBV20-1|-|-|TRBJ2-1
TGCAGTGAAACTAGGGACTCCTCCTACAATGAGCAGTTCTTC
CSETRDSSYNEQFF
>TRBV4-1|-|-|TRBJ2-5
TGCGCCAGCAGCCAAGTAGGGTTACAGCAAGAGACCCAGTACTTC
CASSQVGLQQETQYF
>TRBV7-9|-|few|TRBJ2-7
TGTGCCAGCAGACATAGGGTTGGGAACGAGCAGTACTTC
CASRHRVGNEQYF
>TRBV15|TRBD2|-|TRBJ2-5
TGTGCCACCAGCAGGGCAACGGGGGGGCAAGAGACCCAGTACTTC
CATSRATGGQETQYF
>TRBV30|-|few|TRBJ2-7
TGTGCCTGGGGGGAGGATCCGAGGCAGTACTTC
CAWGEDPRQYF
>TRBV20-1|-|few|TRBJ1-5
TGCAGTGCTAGAGAAGCTGGGCAGGGCCCCAATCAGCCCCAGCATTTT
CSAREAGQGPNQPQHF
>TRBV29-1|TRBD2|-|TRBJ2-1
TGCAGCGTTGAAGAAGGGCCTAGCGGCACCCTTAGCTCCTACAATGAGCAGTTCTTC
CSVEEGPSGTLSSYNEQFF
>TRBV19|TRBD1|-|TRBJ1-5
TGTGCCAGTAGTACTGACAGGGGGGGACAGCCCCAGCATTTT
CASSTDRGGQPQHF
>TRBV12-3/TRBV12-4|-|-|TRBJ2-3
TGTGCCAGCACCAGACGGGGCCCGAGCACAGATACGCAGTATTTT
CASTRRGPSTDTQYF
>TRBV19|TRBD1|-|TRBJ1-1
TGTGCCAGTAGTACCTCGACAGGGGTTGGCACTGAAGCTTTCTTT
CASSTSTGVGTEAFF
>TRBV2|-|-|TRBJ1-3
TGTGCCAGTAGACTGAGCTCTGGAAACACCATATATTTT
CASRLSSGNTIYF
>TRBV6-4|TRBD2|few|TRBJ2-5
TGTGCCAGCAGTCTGACTAGCGGGAGTGGTTTAGAGACCCAGTACTTC
CASSLTSGSGLETQYF
>TRBV7-9|-|-|TRBJ2-3
TGTGCCAGCAGCTTAACAGGGCTTCTCACAGATACGCAGTATTTT
CASSLTGLLTDTQYF